Only a few counts were recorded for the clone carrying this T cell receptor beta chain. The target antigen is unknown. This entry is derived from a study of early T cells in non-severe SARS-CoV-2 infection. Study at large: Unpaired chains resulted from sequencing bulk RNA of unsorted whole blood. Broader study findings: A preference for anti-spike CD8 responses marked VDJdb matching, which missed private and CD4 specificities.

CDR1 is SGHTA and CDR2 is FQGNSA in the germline V gene. The length of the CDR3 is 16 residues. V lost 2 bases to trimming and J lost 1 base; unmatched junction nucleotides: 6. Individual cDNA molecules were tagged with unique molecular identifiers, the study reported. TCRdb reprocessed the 5' RACE reads via MiXCR and lists one record per CDR3 protein. This table has 45,000 to 55,000 distinct CDR3 sequences, under 7.5% appearing once. This sequence originates from an adult who was a healthcare worker with PCR-confirmed SARS-CoV-2 infection or an uninfected control (not recorded which). The sequences come from whole blood, collected at baseline. V and J are TRBV7-2 and TRBJ2-7, with 9 bases matching TRBD1. CDR3 in DNA: TGTGCCAGCAGCTTAACAGGGGGCACGGGGTCCTACGAGCAGTACTTC. Translating it yields CASSLTGGTGSYEQYF.